The rows below give T cell receptor beta chains drawn from one sample of a study of T cell responses to AZD1222 COVID-19 vaccine. Using immunoSEQ multiplex PCR, the repertoire was profiled, and TCRdb retains in-frame clones only, with some absent. Here the sample spans under 90,000 clones, 80% to 90% being singletons. The sequencing here drew on peripheral blood, taken 28 days after the second AZD1222 dose. The receptors stem from an adult who received the AZD1222 COVID-19 vaccine. CDR3s include the opening cysteine and the closing phenylalanine or tryptophan. Each record gives: V gene, clone size, J gene, D gene, CDR3 DNA, CDR3 protein. D genes are given only for firm matches. The size entry is marked missing in some rows and otherwise reads once, few, many or a size class.

TRBV7-8	.	TRBJ1-5	.	TGTGCCAGCAGCTTAGGTACTAATCAGCCCCAGCATTTT	CASSLGTNQPQHF
TRBV6-5	.	TRBJ1-5	.	TGTGCCAGCTATTCGCGAGGGGATCAGCCCCAGCATTTT	CASYSRGDQPQHF
TRBV28	.	TRBJ1-2	TRBD1	TGTGCCAGCAGTTCGCCCTCCGGGACAGATCCTACCTATGGCTACACCTTC	CASSSPSGTDPTYGYTF
TRBV13	.	TRBJ1-6	.	TGTGCCAGCAGCCGAAAAGGGAATTCACCCCTCCACTTT	CASSRKGNSPLHF
TRBV6-5	.	TRBJ1-4	TRBD1	TGTGCCAGCACCAACACAGGGGACCTGTTTTTT	CASTNTGDLFF
TRBV19	.	TRBJ1-6	.	TGTGCCAGTAGTTTCGAACCGGGGGGTAACATATCGCCCCTCCACTTT	CASSFEPGGNISPLHF
TRBV14	.	TRBJ1-2	TRBD1	TGTGCCAGCAGCCAAGCGGGGGACAGGCAAATAGGTAACTATGGCTACACCTTC	CASSQAGDRQIGNYGYTF
TRBV7-2	.	TRBJ2-1	.	TGTGCCAGCAGCTTAGAGTACAGCAACAATGAGCAGTTCTTC	CASSLEYSNNEQFF
TRBV15	once	TRBJ1-6	.	TGTGCCACCAAAAACTTCGGCAGGGGATACTCACCCCTCCACTTT	CATKNFGRGYSPLHF
TRBV9	.	TRBJ2-1	TRBD2	TGTGCCAGCAGCGGAACCGGGACTAGCGGTTACAATGAGCAGTTCTTC	CASSGTGTSGYNEQFF
TRBV7-9	.	TRBJ2-7	.	TGTGCCAGCAGCCCGCAGGAGGCCTACGAGCAGTACTTC	CASSPQEAYEQYF
TRBV18	.	TRBJ1-1	TRBD1	TGTGCCAGCTCCCACAATCCCGGGACAGGGTTTGAGGACACTGAAGCTTTCTTT	CASSHNPGTGFEDTEAFF
TRBV6-5	.	TRBJ1-2	TRBD1	TGTGCCAGCAGTTCCCGGGACAGGGGGCTTGGCTACACCTTC	CASSSRDRGLGYTF
TRBV9	.	TRBJ2-7	.	TGTGCCAGCAGCGTAGGGGCAGGGAATCTCTACGAGCAGTACTTC	CASSVGAGNLYEQYF
TRBV2	.	TRBJ1-4	.	TGTGCCAGCAGCGGGCTGGATGAAAAACTGTTTTTT	CASSGLDEKLFF
TRBV4-1	once	TRBJ1-3	.	TGCGCCAGCAGCCCATCCGGGGGCTTTGGAAACACCATATATTTT	CASSPSGGFGNTIYF
TRBV28	many	TRBJ1-5	.	TGTGCCAGCAGTTTACCGGGGAATAGCAATCAGCCCCAGCATTTT	CASSLPGNSNQPQHF
TRBV3-1/TRBV3-2	.	TRBJ2-1	TRBD2	TGTGCCAGCAGCCGAGGGCGGGGGGTGAATGAGCAGTTCTTC	CASSRGRGVNEQFF
TRBV7-9	.	TRBJ2-6	.	TGTGCCAGCAGCAACAGGGCCTCTGGGGCCAACGTCCTGACTTTC	CASSNRASGANVLTF
TRBV5-1	.	TRBJ2-3	.	TGCGCCAGCAACGATCCTCCCAGGGGTACAGATACGCAGTATTTT	CASNDPPRGTDTQYF
TRBV7-2	.	TRBJ2-7	TRBD2	TGTGCCAGCAGCTTTAGCGGGGGAACCTACGAGCAGTACTTC	CASSFSGGTYEQYF
TRBV7-3	.	TRBJ2-1	TRBD2	TGTGCCAGCAGCTTACTAGCGGGGGGGTACGAGCAGTTCTTC	CASSLLAGGYEQFF
TRBV9	.	TRBJ1-1	.	TGTGCCAGCAGCGTAGATCTGAACACTGAAGCTTTCTTT	CASSVDLNTEAFF
TRBV9	once	TRBJ1-2	.	TGTGCCAGCAGCGTAAAGACAGGTAGTGGCTACACCTTC	CASSVKTGSGYTF
TRBV28	once	TRBJ1-2	TRBD1	TGTGCCAGCAGAATAAAGACAGGGGCTGGCTACACCTTC	CASRIKTGAGYTF
TRBV4-1	.	TRBJ1-1	.	TGCGCCAGCAGCCAAGTAGAATCCATCGTACGGGGGGCCCGAACTGAAGCTTTCTTT	CASSQVESIVRGARTEAFF
TRBV15	.	TRBJ2-3	.	TGTGCCACCAGCACCCCGACGGCCGGCGTGGGGGCGACAGATACGCAGTATTTT	CATSTPTAGVGATDTQYF
TRBV5-5	few	TRBJ2-1	TRBD1	TGTGCCAGCAGCAAAACGGACAGGGAGCAGTTCTTC	CASSKTDREQFF
TRBV5-5	once	TRBJ2-7	TRBD1	TGTGCCAGCAGCTTGGGGATCGACAGGGGTTTCTACGAGCAGTACTTC	CASSLGIDRGFYEQYF
TRBV3-1/TRBV3-2	.	TRBJ1-3	.	TGTGCCAGCAGCCAGCCGCCCGGACACTCTGGAAACACCATATATTTT	CASSQPPGHSGNTIYF
TRBV6-6	.	TRBJ2-7	.	TGTGCCAGCACCCTTCGGGGGCAGACCTACGAGCAGTACTTC	CASTLRGQTYEQYF
TRBV7-6	few	TRBJ1-1	.	TGTGCCAGCAGCTTAGGGGGGAGTGAAGCTTTCTTT	CASSLGGSEAFF
TRBV2	.	TRBJ1-4	TRBD1	TGTGCCAGCATGGATGACAGGGCCTTTGGGGAAAAACTGTTTTTT	CASMDDRAFGEKLFF
TRBV9	.	TRBJ2-2	TRBD2	TGTGCCAGCAGCCTAGGACTAGCGGGGGTGAACACCGGGGAGCTGTTTTTT	CASSLGLAGVNTGELFF
TRBV5-1	.	TRBJ1-1	.	TGCGCCAGCAGCTTGGGAGGGGGGTCGAACACTGAAGCTTTCTTT	CASSLGGGSNTEAFF
TRBV15	.	TRBJ2-3	TRBD2	TGTGCCACCAGCAGACCTCGGACTAGCGGGGGGGCGGATACGCAGTATTTT	CATSRPRTSGGADTQYF
TRBV5-4	.	TRBJ1-2	TRBD1	TGTGCCAGCAGCCGGGGACAGGGCAGCTATGGCTACACCTTC	CASSRGQGSYGYTF
TRBV15	once	TRBJ1-5	.	TGTGCCACCAGCAGAGATTTTGTACAGGGCCTCGATCAGCCCCAGCATTTT	CATSRDFVQGLDQPQHF
TRBV5-4	.	TRBJ2-2	TRBD1	TGTGCCAGCACTCACCAGGAGGGCAGGGGGCAACCCGGGGAGCTGTTTTTT	CASTHQEGRGQPGELFF
TRBV5-1	.	TRBJ2-7	.	TGCGCCAGCAGCTTGGTGTTCGGACCGAGCATATTCTACGAGCAGTACTTC	CASSLVFGPSIFYEQYF
TRBV5-1	.	TRBJ2-6	TRBD1	TGCGCCAGCAGCTTGGGCTCAGGGGGCTTCCTCTCTGGGGCCAACGTCCTGACTTTC	CASSLGSGGFLSGANVLTF
TRBV28	.	TRBJ1-3	.	TGTGCCAGCAGTTTATACGCAGGGTTTCAAGGAAACACCATATATTTT	CASSLYAGFQGNTIYF
TRBV19	.	TRBJ2-1	.	TGTGCCACCTCCTTAGCTTTTACCTACAATGAGCAGTTCTTC	CATSLAFTYNEQFF
TRBV9	.	TRBJ1-1	.	TGTGCCAGCAGCCATTCCCACCAGAGGAACACTGAAGCTTTCTTT	CASSHSHQRNTEAFF
TRBV5-5	once	TRBJ2-7	.	TGTGCCAGCAGCCCCAGGGTAGAGACCTACGAGCAGTACTTC	CASSPRVETYEQYF
TRBV27	.	TRBJ2-3	.	TGTGCCAGCAGTGGGCGGCTAGAGGGCGCGCAGTATTTT	CASSGRLEGAQYF
TRBV6-5	.	TRBJ2-1	.	TGTGCCAGCAGCCGGCGGAGACCTTACAATGAGCAGTTCTTC	CASSRRRPYNEQFF
TRBV3-1/TRBV3-2	few	TRBJ1-6	.	TGTGCCAGCAGCCTAGCAGGTTCACCCCTCCACTTT	CASSLAGSPLHF
TRBV7-2	.	TRBJ2-3	TRBD1	TGTGCCAGCAGCTTAGACGGGACAGGGGGCTATCGAGATACGCAGTATTTT	CASSLDGTGGYRDTQYF
TRBV6-2/TRBV6-3	.	TRBJ2-3	.	TGTGCCAGCAGTTACGGTCCAGGGAGAAGCACAGATACGCAGTATTTT	CASSYGPGRSTDTQYF
TRBV13	once	TRBJ2-5	.	TGTGCCAGCAGCAGGAGACTAGCCCAGTACTTC	CASSRRLAQYF
TRBV20-1	.	TRBJ1-1	TRBD1	TGCAGTGCTAGTAGCCCAGGGGGGTACGGAGCTGAAGCTTTCTTT	CSASSPGGYGAEAFF
TRBV5-4	once	TRBJ2-5	TRBD2	TGTGCCAGCAGCTTGGGACTAGCGGGGGGGACCCAGTACTTC	CASSLGLAGGTQYF